This T cell receptor beta chain emerged from a study of Ad26.COV2.S vaccination and SARS-CoV-2 variants. Looking at the study overall: A participant enrolled in the COV1001 Ad26.COV2.S trial arm provided the sample. Findings of the study overall: Researchers cautioned that TCR breadth and depth analyses may have underestimated total T cell responses.

The V gene lost 8 bases and the J gene lost 4 bases, with 5 bases spanning the gap. CDR1 is LNHDA, CDR2 SQIVND, per germline (reference sequence). The CDR3 extends over 11 amino acids. This clone was detected a few times. Antigen: not known. Clones were read by immunoSEQ multiplex PCR, and TCRdb kept only the in-frame ones, dropping some. Of around 350,000 clones listed, approximately 85% were seen once; the top ten hold 3.3%. Treatment indicated: approximately 18 received Ad26.COV2.S at low or high dose, single or two shots; roughly five received placebo; per-sample allocation not given. The samples were gathered on day 63 after the first injection of vaccine or placebo.

The clonotype comes from a person between 18 and 60 years old who received the Ad26.COV2.S COVID-19 vaccine or a placebo. The chain uses TRBV19 and TRBJ2-2; D unresolved. The specimen was peripheral blood, collected in a trial of Ad26.COV2.S vaccine versus placebo. The DNA for the CDR3 is TGTGCCAGTCAACGCACCGGGGAGCTGTTTTTT. It specifies CASQRTGELFF.